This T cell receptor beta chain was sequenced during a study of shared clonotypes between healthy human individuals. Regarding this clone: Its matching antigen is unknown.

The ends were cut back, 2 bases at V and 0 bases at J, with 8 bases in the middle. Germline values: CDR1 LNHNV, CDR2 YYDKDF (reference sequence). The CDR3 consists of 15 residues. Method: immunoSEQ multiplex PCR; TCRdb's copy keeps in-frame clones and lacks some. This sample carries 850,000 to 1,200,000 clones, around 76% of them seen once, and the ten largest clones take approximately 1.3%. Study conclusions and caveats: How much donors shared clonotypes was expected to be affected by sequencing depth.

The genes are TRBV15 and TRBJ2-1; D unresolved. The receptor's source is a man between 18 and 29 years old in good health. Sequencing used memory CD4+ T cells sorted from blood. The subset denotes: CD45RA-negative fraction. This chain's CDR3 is CATSRLQISYNEQFF. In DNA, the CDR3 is TGTGCCACCAGCAGACTCCAGATCTCCTACAATGAGCAGTTCTTC. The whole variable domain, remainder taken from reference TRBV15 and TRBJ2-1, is DAMVIQNPRYQVTQFGKPVTLSCSQTLNHNVMYWYQQKSSQAPKLLFHYYDKDFNNEADTPDNFQSRRPNTSFCFLDIRSPGLGDTAMYLCATSRLQISYNEQFFGPGTRLTVL.